This T cell receptor (beta chain) came from a study of blood T cell repertoires in COVID-19 (dated by TCRdb to between 2020 and 2021). With respect to the entire study: The collaborator samples originated in the United States, Italy and Spain and spanned the acute and convalescent phases of COVID-19. Sample metadata almost always included a de-identified subject ID, COVID-19 status, age in years and sex. Samples were obtained from the ongoing ImmuneRACE study (first 160 participants) and from roughly 1,300 subjects provided by 6 global collaborators. A freely available public database, intended as a resource for researchers studying the immune response to SARS-CoV-2, is where the repertoires were released. The dataset comprised deeply sampled blood TCRbeta repertoires from subjects exposed to, actively infected with, or recovered from COVID-19. HLA class I and class II types, where available, came from metadata supplied by the sample provider rather than from assay-based typing. The material from the prospective study consisted of cDNA or gDNA derived from T cells, B-cell-depleted T cells, or PBMCs. General conclusions and limits of the study: Clinical and demographic metadata were provided uncurated, with the amount varying by source and participant.

In the prospective study, participants were about 18 to 95 years old, resided in 24 geographic areas of the United States, and were enrolled through a virtual design. In the prospective study, participants were assigned to cohorts based on the clinical history participants reported in a screening survey and a study questionnaire. For ImmuneRACE Cohort 3, a participant was defined as recovered based on two consecutive negative NP/OP PCR tests, clearance by a healthcare professional, or resolution of symptoms. In the prospective study, whole blood, serum and a nasopharyngeal or oropharyngeal swab were collected from each participant by mobile phlebotomists. Over an approximately two-month period, participants in the prospective study had the option of providing additional blood draws and questionnaires. Prospective study blood samples were shipped either frozen or at room temperature before DNA extraction.

From a lookup of the germline V gene, CDR1 and CDR2 are SGHVS and FNYEAQ. Trimming removed 4 bases from V and 2 bases from J; the gene matches leave 3 bases unexplained. From its cysteine to its phenylalanine, the CDR3 spans 15 amino acids. The kept DNA is CDR3 alone, 45 bases in frame from the first base. TCRbeta CDR3 regions were amplified from genomic DNA by means of the immunoSEQ Assay, a bias-controlled multiplex PCR. In the paper's pipeline: The number of nucleated cells in each sample was estimated by amplification of reference gene primers within the assay. Sequence reads were collapsed and filtered to measure the absolute abundance of every unique TCRbeta CDR3 rearrangement. For each sample, productive Simpson clonality was calculated as the square root of Simpson's diversity index over productive rearrangements. Entries here come from immuneACCESS through TCRdb and include only in-frame sequences with V and J called. Some clones fail to appear in such tables; in the studies checked, an unresolved V gene covers under half of the shortfall, and the cause of the remainder is unknown. The V and J calls and the clone size are those of that table, but D and trimming were determined from the DNA. The table for this sample lists about 150,000 clones; around 80% of them were counted only once. About 6% of the sample rests with the top ten.

Turning to this clone: The specificity of this receptor is unknown. No base quality information exists; no much larger clone differs at one position.

The rearranged chain carries TRBV7-6 and TRBJ2-5, with 11 middle bases fitting TRBD2. The receptor was isolated from a woman aged 45-65 years who had recovered from COVID-19. The sequenced sample was PBMCs or T cells enriched from blood (not recorded which). Read as DNA, the sequence is TGTGCCAGCAGCTCTTTAGCGGGGGGGCAAGAGACCCAGTACTTC. It translates as CASSSLAGGQETQYF.